This passage covers 26 T cell receptor beta chains from one sample sequenced in a study of cytotoxic CD8 clonotypes in ibrutinib-treated CLL. Sequencing was performed with immunoSEQ multiplex PCR; in TCRdb, only in-frame clones are kept and a portion is missing. The sample holds roughly 180,000 clones, around three quarters seen once. Specimen: PBMCs, collected after 24 months of ibrutinib treatment. Every receptor here comes from a human donor with chronic lymphocytic leukemia.

This rearrangement joins TRBV9 to TRBJ2-3; the D is unclear. The CDR3 is made up of 15 amino acids. V dropped 4 bases and J dropped 1 base, with 13 bases sitting between them. Germline CDR1 reads SGDLS; CDR2 reads YYNGEE. The DNA of the CDR3 is TGTGCCAGCAGCACGACGGAGTTTCGCACAGATACGCAGTATTTT. Translating gives CASSTTEFRTDTQYF.

This clone has only a few counts. V and J are TRBV11-2 and TRBJ1-5; D gene unclear. The CDR3 sequence is 14 residues long. Germline CDR1 SGHAT, CDR2 FQNNGV. Trimming removed 1 base from V and 4 bases from J, with 8 bases in between. The CDR3 DNA is TGTGCCAGCAGCTTAGGGGCGTCAAATCAGCCCCAGCATTTT. As protein: CASSLGASNQPQHF.

In this sample, this clone turned up a few times. The genes are TRBV7-3 and TRBJ2-3, with TRBD2 matching 10 bases. CDR3 size: 18 residues. V gave up 4 bases and J gave up 1 base; unmatched junction bases: 11. Germline CDR1 is SGHTA and CDR2 is FQGTGA. In nucleotides, the CDR3 is TGTGCCAGCAGCTCCAGATACAAAACTAGCGGGGGCACAGATACGCAGTATTTT. Translating it yields CASSSRYKTSGGTDTQYF.

The chain joins TRBV5-6 to TRBJ2-1; 8 bases are shared with TRBD2. Germline CDR1 SGHDT, CDR2 YYEEEE. This CDR3 has 15 amino acids. Unmatched junction bases numbered 5, after V lost 4 bases and J lost 2 bases. The CDR3 DNA reads as TGTGCCAGCAGCGCACCGGGACTAGCCTACAATGAGCAGTTCTTC. It specifies CASSAPGLAYNEQFF.

As for this clone: The sample has other DNA sequences that encode this CDR3 too. The genes are TRBV6-5 and TRBJ1-1, with no clear D. Germline V gene data show CDR1 as MNHEY and CDR2 as SVGAGI. Trimming took off 0 bases at V and 2 bases at J, with 4 bases between the two ends. The CDR3 totals 13 residues. This CDR3 is CASSYSVNTEAFF. The CDR3 nucleotides read TGTGCCAGCAGTTACTCGGTCAACACTGAAGCTTTCTTT.

The genes are TRBV7-2 and TRBJ2-3, with D uncertain. Trimming took off 5 bases at V and 0 bases at J, with 0 bases between the two ends. Germline loops: CDR1 SGHTA, CDR2 FQGNSA. This CDR3 spans 11 amino acids. The CDR3 DNA is TGTGCCAGCAGCAGCACAGATACGCAGTATTTT. Its protein is CASSSTDTQYF.

CDR3 nucleotides: TGTGCCAGCAGCCCCGGGACTAGCGGCTACAATGAGCAGTTCTTC. It is translated as CASSPGTSGYNEQFF. This sequence joins TRBV11-3 and TRBJ2-1; 11 positions agree with TRBD2. V lost 5 bases to trimming and J lost 3 bases; unmatched junction nucleotides: 3. From germline, CDR1 is SGHNT and CDR2 YENEEA. The CDR3 totals 15 residues.

The V and J genes are TRBV18 and TRBJ2-3; D may be TRBD2 (5 bases). CDR1 is KGHSH, CDR2 LQKENI, per germline. The CDR3 extends over 18 amino acids. Trimming removed 3 bases from V and 7 bases from J, with 26 bases in between. CDR3 DNA sequence: TGTGCCAGCTCACCTTCCAGGAGGACGGCCCTTCTCGACAATACGCAGTATTTT. Its translation: CASSPSRRTALLDNTQYF.

The chain couples TRBV7-2 to TRBJ2-5; D tentatively reads TRBD1 or TRBD2 (5 bases each). This CDR3 spans 17 amino acids. Germline V gives CDR1 SGHTA, CDR2 FQGNSA. Trimming cost V 5 bases and J 4 bases, with 23 bases left between them. The DNA for the CDR3 is TGTGCCAGCAGCGTCACCGGGACGGATACGCCGGGAGAGACCCAGTACTTC. This encodes CASSVTGTDTPGETQYF.

This clone has more than one count but fewer than ten. The chain combines TRBV5-3 with TRBJ2-1; D may be TRBD1 (5 bases). TRBV5-3 counts as an open reading frame of uncertain function. The CDR3 consists of 13 residues. V lost 3 bases and J lost 5, with 9 bases in between. CDR3 bases: TGTGCCAGAAGCTCCCGACAGCACAATGAGCAGTTCTTC. Translation gives CARSSRQHNEQFF.

This clone showed up just once. The V call is TRBV4-1, the J call TRBJ2-5; a possible D gene is TRBD2 (7 bases). The CDR3 loop spans 15 amino acids. In germline, CDR1 is MGHRA, CDR2 YSYEKL. V lost 4 bases and J 5 bases, leaving 17 bases between the germline ends. CDR3: CASSPPGGGVETQYF. In DNA, the CDR3 is TGCGCCAGCAGCCCCCCAGGAGGGGGGGTGGAGACCCAGTACTTC.

This clone showed up just a few times. The V and J genes are TRBV6-1 and TRBJ1-2, with 10 bases fitting TRBD1. CDR3 length equals 14 residues. Germline CDR1 MNHNS, CDR2 SASEGT. V shed 6 bases, J shed 9 bases, and the junction held 10 bases outside the gene matches. This CDR3 is CASRSGTGEDRYTF. CDR3 DNA sequence: TGTGCCAGCAGGAGCGGGACAGGGGAGGATCGCTACACCTTC.

This sequence joins TRBV9 and TRBJ2-7; D not certain. Looked up from germline, CDR1 is SGDLS and CDR2 is YYNGEE. The CDR3 has 14 amino acids. Trimming cost V 2 bases and J 0 bases, with 9 bases left between them. DNA for the CDR3: TGTGCCAGCAGCGTGGAACAGAGCTCCTACGAGCAGTACTTC. Its translation is CASSVEQSSYEQYF.

There are a few counts of this clone. V usage is TRBV10-2 and J usage is TRBJ2-5; no reliable D call. Trimming stripped 6 bases from V and 3 bases from J, with 5 bases between. The CDR3 has 11 amino acids. Germline V gene lookup returns CDR1 WSHSY and CDR2 SAAADI. The CDR3 region is CASSAKETQYF. The DNA of the CDR3 is TGCGCCAGCAGCGCCAAAGAGACCCAGTACTTC.

This clone was seen only a few times. The V call is TRBV12-5, the J call TRBJ2-7, with D perhaps TRBD2 (5 bases). V was shortened by 6 bases and J by 3 bases, with 12 bases between the two germline ends. The germline V gene encodes CDR1 LGHNT and CDR2 FRNRAP. CDR3 length: 13 residues. The CDR3 protein is CASGQRGVYEQYF. The CDR3 nucleotides read TGTGCTAGTGGCCAACGGGGAGTCTACGAGCAGTACTTC.

V is TRBV10-3 and J is TRBJ1-2; TRBD1 matches 7 bases. The germline gives CDR1 ENHRY, CDR2 SYGVKD. V was clipped by 6 bases and J by 4 bases; unmatched bases: 11. CDR3 size: 15 residues. CDR3 loop: CAISPQSGQFYGYTF. The DNA of the CDR3 is TGTGCCATCAGCCCCCAGTCGGGACAGTTCTATGGCTACACCTTC.

This clone was seen once. The V gene is TRBV15, the J gene TRBJ2-5; a weak D match, TRBD1 (5 bases). V lost 5 bases and J 5 bases, leaving 24 bases between the germline ends. Germline lookup yields CDR1 LNHNV and CDR2 YYDKDF (reference sequence). The CDR3 totals 17 residues. The CDR3 spells CATSGHLPSVVSETQYF. The CDR3 DNA is TGTGCCACCAGCGGACACCTACCGTCGGTAGTTTCCGAGACCCAGTACTTC.

The V and J genes are TRBV4-3 and TRBJ1-2, with a tentative D call TRBD1 (6 bases). The germline V and J ends were trimmed by 2 bases and 4 bases, with 20 bases remaining between them. The germline V gene encodes CDR1 LGHNA and CDR2 YSLEER. The CDR3 consists of 17 residues. The CDR3 nucleotides are TGCGCCAGCAGCCAAACCCTTAGACAGGAGTGGGGCTATGGCTACACCTTC. Encoded protein: CASSQTLRQEWGYGYTF.

The chain combines TRBV4-3 with TRBJ2-7, with a possible D match to TRBD1 (6 bases). The CDR3 has 13 residues. Germline values: CDR1 LGHNA, CDR2 YSLEER. V was clipped by 2 bases and J by 5 bases, with 10 bases between them. CDR3 DNA sequence: TGCGCCAGCAGCCAACAGGGGTTTAACGAGCAGTACTTC. As protein: CASSQQGFNEQYF.

The V call is TRBV18, the J call TRBJ1-2, with 8 bases aligning to TRBD1. This CDR3 has 14 amino acids. Germline loops: CDR1 KGHSH, CDR2 LQKENI. Trimming cost V 3 bases and J 2 bases; bases outside gene matches: 2. The CDR3 region is CASSPDRANYGYTF. DNA for the CDR3: TGTGCCAGCTCACCGGACAGGGCGAACTATGGCTACACCTTC.

This rearrangement joins TRBV4-1 to TRBJ2-7; perhaps D is TRBD1 or TRBD2 (5 bases each). The CDR3 extends over 16 amino acids. The germline V gene encodes CDR1 MGHRA and CDR2 YSYEKL. V was shortened by 0 bases and J by 6 bases, with 18 bases between the two germline ends. The CDR3 loop is CASSQDIGDRGVEQYF. The CDR3 DNA follows: TGCGCCAGCAGCCAAGATATAGGAGACAGAGGGGTCGAGCAGTACTTC.

The J gene is TRBJ2-7, the V gene TRBV7-2; 7 positions match TRBD2. Germline loops: CDR1 SGHTA, CDR2 FQGNSA. This CDR3 is 15 amino acids long. V lost 0 bases and J lost 1; bases outside the gene matches: 3. The CDR3 sequence is CASSLAGRASYEQYF. DNA of the CDR3: TGTGCCAGCAGCTTAGCGGGGAGGGCTTCCTACGAGCAGTACTTC.

The chain recombines TRBV10-3 with TRBJ1-2; D gene uncertain. This CDR3 has 12 amino acids. With 3 bases removed from V and 4 bases from J, the gap between germline ends came to 6 bases. Germline CDR1 ENHRY, CDR2 SYGVKD. The DNA of the CDR3 is TGTGCCATCAGTGACAGCTCCTATGGCTACACCTTC. This translates into CAISDSSYGYTF.

This clone was found a few times. This chain uses TRBV11-3 with TRBJ2-7; D might be TRBD1 (6 bases). Trimming pared 5 bases from V and 0 bases from J, leaving 8 bases between. This CDR3 is built from 13 residues. Germline loops: CDR1 SGHNT, CDR2 YENEEA. The CDR3: CASSDRSSYEQYF. The CDR3 DNA reads as TGTGCCAGCAGCGACAGGAGCTCCTACGAGCAGTACTTC.

The rearrangement joins TRBV30 to TRBJ2-7; tentative D call: TRBD2 (7 bases). CDR1 and CDR2 (germline): GTSNPN, SVGIG (reference sequence). The CDR3 loop spans 15 amino acids. The V end lost 3 bases, the J end lost 2 bases, and 17 bases lay between the germline ends. DNA of the CDR3: TGTGCCTGGAGGGAAGACTGGCGGGGGCCCTACGAGCAGTACTTC. It yields the protein CAWREDWRGPYEQYF. The whole variable domain, filled in from reference TRBV30 and TRBJ2-7, reads SQTIHQWPATLVQPVGSPLSLECTVEGTSNPNLYWYRQAAGRGLQLLFYSVGIGQISSEVPQNLSASRPQDRQFILSSKKLLLSDSGFYLCAWREDWRGPYEQYFGPGTRLTVT.

The V and J genes are TRBV5-1 and TRBJ2-2, with a weak D call TRBD1 (5 bases). The length of the CDR3 is 15 residues. The V end lost 4 bases, the J end lost 4 bases, and 14 bases lay between the germline ends. Germline loops: CDR1 SGHRS, CDR2 YFSETQ. CDR3 sequence (DNA): TGCGCCAGCAGCCCCGGACATAGTGGCACCGGGGAGCTGTTTTTT. Encoded protein: CASSPGHSGTGELFF.